The entry below describes one T cell receptor beta chain. V dropped 4 bases and J dropped 1; count of bases not matched to a gene: 7. The CDR3 sequence is 17 residues long. In germline, CDR1 is SGHDN, CDR2 FVKESK. This specimen comes from a study of cytomegalovirus exposure and HLA in healthy donors. PCR involved 60 Vbeta and 13 Jbeta primers. Some clones are missing from TCRdb's copy, which holds only in-frame ones; the method was immunoSEQ multiplex PCR. The data contain about 190,000 clones, about four fifths of them singletons. The rearrangement uses TRBV14 and TRBJ2-5, with TRBD1 identical over 12 bases. The sequencing sample was made of PBMCs. The source of this sequence is a man between 25 and 39 years old in good health and CMV-seropositive. The CDR3 is CASSPGRDRGPQETQYF. As DNA, the CDR3 is TGTGCCAGCAGCCCCGGCCGGGACAGGGGGCCCCAAGAGACCCAGTACTTC.